The clone carrying this T cell receptor beta chain was recorded many times. Its antigen is as yet unknown. The data are from a study of blood T cells in healthy people across ages. Study as a whole: When template switching was applied, about one barcoded beta molecule was captured per two T cells.

Isolated per sample were at least 6 million PBMCs. General observations from the study: A strong correlation was seen between TCR beta diversity and naive T cell percentage.

Sample-barcoded 5' priming and a J-beta primer mix drove a second PCR of about 6 to 11 cycles. A template-switch adaptor with 12 random nucleotides tagged each cDNA molecule. One entry per CDR3 protein, called by TCRdb with MiXCR from the 5' RACE reads. The sample lists 1.4 million to 1.5 million distinct CDR3 sequences; roughly 40% were seen once. The CDR3 runs 17 residues. After removal of 6 bases from V and 2 bases from J, the junction contained 13 bases not matched to a gene. From germline, CDR1 is SGHKS and CDR2 YYEKEE (reference sequence). The source is a woman under 30 in good health. This chain joins TRBV5-5 and TRBJ2-3, with 9 bases matching TRBD2. Sequenced input: blood. In nucleotides, the CDR3 is TGTGCCAGCACCCTGCGGGCTAGCGGGGCTCTCACAGATACGCAGTATTTT. This gives the protein CASTLRASGALTDTQYF.